This T cell receptor beta chain was identified in a study of T cells expressing NK-cell markers. Study as a whole: According to the study, TCR beta repertoires originated from sorted CD3+CD56+NKG2C+, CD3+CD56+NKG2C- and CD3+CD56-NKG2C+ T cells.

This CDR3 spans 15 amino acids. Looked up from germline, CDR1 is SQVTM and CDR2 is ANQGSEA. TCRdb derives one entry per CDR3 protein from the 5' RACE reads, leaving out DNA. The sample includes about 440,000 distinct CDR3 sequences. Study observations and caveats: These clonotypes, the leaders elsewhere, also led the CD3+CD56-NKG2C+ fraction in a handful of donors. Whether the expanded NKG2C+ T cell clones recognized HCMV remained unclear.

On this clonotype itself: Its specificity is not known.

Input material: blood T cells: a sorted CD56 or NKG2C T cell subset, CD4+ or CD8+ T cells, or bulk PBMC T cells (not recorded which). The rearrangement uses TRBV29-1 and TRBJ2-7; with no DNA, the TCRdb D assignment of TRBD1 cannot be verified. This TCR was sampled from a woman aged 18-70 years in good health. The CDR3: CSVEDREQGLYEQYF.